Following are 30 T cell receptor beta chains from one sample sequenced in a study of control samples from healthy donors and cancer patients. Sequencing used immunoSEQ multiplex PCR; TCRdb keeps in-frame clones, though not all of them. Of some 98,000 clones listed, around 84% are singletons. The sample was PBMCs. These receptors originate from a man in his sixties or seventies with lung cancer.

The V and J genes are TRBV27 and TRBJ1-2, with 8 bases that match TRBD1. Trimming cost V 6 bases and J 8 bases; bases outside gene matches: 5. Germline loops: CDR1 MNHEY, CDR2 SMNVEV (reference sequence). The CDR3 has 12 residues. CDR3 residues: CASRQGGTGYTF. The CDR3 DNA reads TGTGCCAGCAGACAGGGGGGAACGGGCTACACCTTC.

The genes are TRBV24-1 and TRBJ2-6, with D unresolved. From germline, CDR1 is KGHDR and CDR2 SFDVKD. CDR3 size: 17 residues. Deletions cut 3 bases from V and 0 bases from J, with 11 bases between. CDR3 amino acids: CATSDPILSSGANVLTF. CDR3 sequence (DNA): TGTGCCACCAGTGATCCCATACTCAGCTCTGGGGCCAACGTCCTGACTTTC.

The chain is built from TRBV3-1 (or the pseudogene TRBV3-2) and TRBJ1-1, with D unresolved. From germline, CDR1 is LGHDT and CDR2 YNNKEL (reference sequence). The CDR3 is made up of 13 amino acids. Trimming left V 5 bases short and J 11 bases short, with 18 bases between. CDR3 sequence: CASSGLAGKRAFF. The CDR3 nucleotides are TGTGCCAGCAGCGGGTTAGCGGGGAAGAGGGCTTTCTTT.

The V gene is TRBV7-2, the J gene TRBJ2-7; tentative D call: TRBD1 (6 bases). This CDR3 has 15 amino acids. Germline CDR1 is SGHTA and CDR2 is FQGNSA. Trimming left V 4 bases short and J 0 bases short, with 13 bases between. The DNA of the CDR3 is TGTGCCAGCAGCTCATACAGGGTGAGCTCCTACGAGCAGTACTTC. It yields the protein CASSSYRVSSYEQYF.

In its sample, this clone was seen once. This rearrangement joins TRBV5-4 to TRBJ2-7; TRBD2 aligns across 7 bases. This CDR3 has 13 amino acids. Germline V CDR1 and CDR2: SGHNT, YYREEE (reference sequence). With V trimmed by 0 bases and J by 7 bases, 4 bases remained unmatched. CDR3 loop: CASSLGSGGEQYF. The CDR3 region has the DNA TGTGCCAGCAGCTTGGGCTCGGGGGGTGAGCAGTACTTC.

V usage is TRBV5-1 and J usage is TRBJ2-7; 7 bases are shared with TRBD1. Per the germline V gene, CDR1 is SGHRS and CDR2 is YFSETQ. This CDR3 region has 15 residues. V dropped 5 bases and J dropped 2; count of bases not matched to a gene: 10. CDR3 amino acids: CASRFGRDRAYEQYF. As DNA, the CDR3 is TGCGCCAGCAGATTTGGCAGGGACAGAGCCTACGAGCAGTACTTC.

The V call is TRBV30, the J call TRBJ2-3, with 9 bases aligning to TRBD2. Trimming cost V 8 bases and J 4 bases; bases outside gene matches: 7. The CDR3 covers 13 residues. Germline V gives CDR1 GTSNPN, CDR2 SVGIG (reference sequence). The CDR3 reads CALLIAGADTQYF. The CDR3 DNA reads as TGTGCCCTACTTATAGCGGGGGCAGATACGCAGTATTTT.

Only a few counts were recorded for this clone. This CDR3 reads CASSYSKVYEQYF. DNA of the CDR3: TGTGCCAGCAGTTACTCGAAAGTCTACGAGCAGTACTTC. The V call is TRBV6-5, the J call TRBJ2-7; D is ambiguous. CDR3 length: 13 residues. Deletions cut 0 bases from V and 3 bases from J, with 6 bases between. Germline-derived CDR1 and CDR2 are MNHEY and SVGAGI.

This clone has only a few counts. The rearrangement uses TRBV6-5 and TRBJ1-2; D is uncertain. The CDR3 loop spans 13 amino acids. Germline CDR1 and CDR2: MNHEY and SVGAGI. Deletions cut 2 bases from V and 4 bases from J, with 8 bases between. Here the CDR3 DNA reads TGTGCCAGCAGTTACAGGGCCGGCTATGGCTACACCTTC. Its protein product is CASSYRAGYGYTF.

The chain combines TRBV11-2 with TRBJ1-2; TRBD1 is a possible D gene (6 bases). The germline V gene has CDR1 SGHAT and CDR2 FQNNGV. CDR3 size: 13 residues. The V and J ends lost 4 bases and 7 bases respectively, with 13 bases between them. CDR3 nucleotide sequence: TGTGCCAGCAGCTCACTACAGGGTTCTGGCTACACCTTC. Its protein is CASSSLQGSGYTF.

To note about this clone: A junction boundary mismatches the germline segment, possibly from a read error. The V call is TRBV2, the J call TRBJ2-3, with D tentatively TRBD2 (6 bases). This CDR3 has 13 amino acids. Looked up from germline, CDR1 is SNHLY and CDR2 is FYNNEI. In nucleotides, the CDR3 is TGTGCCAGCAGTGAAGCGCGGGACGGCTTTTTAGATTTT. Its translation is CASSEARDGFLDF.

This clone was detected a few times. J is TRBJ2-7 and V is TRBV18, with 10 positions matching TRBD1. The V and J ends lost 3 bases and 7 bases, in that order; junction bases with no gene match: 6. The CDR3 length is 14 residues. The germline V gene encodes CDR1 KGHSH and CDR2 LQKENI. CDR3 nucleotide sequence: TGTGCCAGCTCACCCGGACAGGGGGTGAATGAGCAGTACTTC. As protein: CASSPGQGVNEQYF.

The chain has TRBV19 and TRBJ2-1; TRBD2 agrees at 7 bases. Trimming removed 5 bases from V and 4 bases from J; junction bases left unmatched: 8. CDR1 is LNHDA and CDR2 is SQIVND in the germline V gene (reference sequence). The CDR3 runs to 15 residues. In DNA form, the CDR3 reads TGTGCCAGTAGTCCCCTTCGCGGGGGATACAATGAGCAGTTCTTC. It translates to CASSPLRGGYNEQFF.

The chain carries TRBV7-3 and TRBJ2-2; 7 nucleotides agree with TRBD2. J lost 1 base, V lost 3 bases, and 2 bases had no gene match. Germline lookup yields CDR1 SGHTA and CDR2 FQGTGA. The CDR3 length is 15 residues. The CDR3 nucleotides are TGTGCCAGCAGCTTCCCTAGCGGGAACACCGGGGAGCTGTTTTTT. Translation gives CASSFPSGNTGELFF.

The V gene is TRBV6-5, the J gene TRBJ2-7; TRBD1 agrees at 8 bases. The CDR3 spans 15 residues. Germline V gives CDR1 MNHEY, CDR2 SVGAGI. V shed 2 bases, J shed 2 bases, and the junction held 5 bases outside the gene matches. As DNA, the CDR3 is TGTGCCAGCAGTTACCAGCAGGGGGCCCCCTACGAGCAGTACTTC. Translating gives CASSYQQGAPYEQYF.

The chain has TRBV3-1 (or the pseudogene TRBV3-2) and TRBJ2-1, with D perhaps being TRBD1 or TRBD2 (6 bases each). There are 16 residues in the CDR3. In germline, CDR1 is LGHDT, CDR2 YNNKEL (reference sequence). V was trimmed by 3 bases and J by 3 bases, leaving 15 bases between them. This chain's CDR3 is CASSHRSGAIYNEQFF. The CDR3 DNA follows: TGTGCCAGCAGCCATAGGTCGGGGGCAATCTACAATGAGCAGTTCTTC.

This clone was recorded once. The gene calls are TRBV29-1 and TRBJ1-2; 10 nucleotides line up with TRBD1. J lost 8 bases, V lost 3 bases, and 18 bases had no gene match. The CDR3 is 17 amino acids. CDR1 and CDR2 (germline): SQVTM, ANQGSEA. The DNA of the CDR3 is TGCAGCGTTGAGAGCTCCGGGACAGGGGTCCCCTTTGGAGGCTACACCTTC. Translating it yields CSVESSGTGVPFGGYTF.

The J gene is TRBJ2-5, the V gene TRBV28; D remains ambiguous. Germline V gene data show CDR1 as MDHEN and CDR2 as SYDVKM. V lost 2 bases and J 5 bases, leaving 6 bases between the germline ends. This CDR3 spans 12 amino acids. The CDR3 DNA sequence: TGTGCCAGCAGTTTAGCCGAGGAGACCCAGTACTTC. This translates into CASSLAEETQYF.

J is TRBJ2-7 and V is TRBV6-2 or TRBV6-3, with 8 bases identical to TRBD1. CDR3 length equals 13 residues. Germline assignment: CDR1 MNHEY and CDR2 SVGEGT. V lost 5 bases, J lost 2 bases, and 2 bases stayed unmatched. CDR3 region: CASSRTGTYEQYF. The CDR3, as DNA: TGTGCCAGCAGTAGGACAGGGACCTACGAGCAGTACTTC.

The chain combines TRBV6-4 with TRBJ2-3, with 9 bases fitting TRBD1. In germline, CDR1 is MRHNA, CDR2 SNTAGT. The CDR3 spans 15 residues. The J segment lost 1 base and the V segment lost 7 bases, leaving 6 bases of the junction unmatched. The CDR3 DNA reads TGTGCCAGCAAATCACAGGGGGCGGGCACAGATACGCAGTATTTT. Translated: CASKSQGAGTDTQYF.

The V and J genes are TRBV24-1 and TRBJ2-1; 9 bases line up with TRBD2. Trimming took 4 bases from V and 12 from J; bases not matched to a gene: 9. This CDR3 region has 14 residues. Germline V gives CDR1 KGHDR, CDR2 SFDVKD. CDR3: CATSDLAGVVGQFF. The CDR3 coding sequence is TGTGCCACCAGTGACTTAGCGGGGGTTGTCGGGCAGTTCTTC.

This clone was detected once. CDR3 nucleotide sequence: TGTGCCAGCTTAGGCCAGATGAACACTGAAGCTTTCTTT. It translates to CASLGQMNTEAFF. The V and J genes are TRBV6-5 and TRBJ1-1, with D unclear. Germline-derived CDR1 and CDR2 are MNHEY and SVGAGI. Trimming took 8 bases from V and 0 from J, leaving 10 bases between them. This CDR3 spans 13 amino acids.

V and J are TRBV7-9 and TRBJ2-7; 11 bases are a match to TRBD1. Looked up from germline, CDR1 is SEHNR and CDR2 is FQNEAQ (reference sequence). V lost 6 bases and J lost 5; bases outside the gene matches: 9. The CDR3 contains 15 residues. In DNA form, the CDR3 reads TGTGCCAGCAGTCCCCGGGACAGGGGGGGCAACGAGCAGTACTTC. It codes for CASSPRDRGGNEQYF.

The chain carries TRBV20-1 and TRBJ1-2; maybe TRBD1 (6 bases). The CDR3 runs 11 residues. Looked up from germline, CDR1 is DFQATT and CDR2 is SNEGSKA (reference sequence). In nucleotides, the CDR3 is TGCGCACCAGGGGAAAAAGTGGGCTACACCTTC. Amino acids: CAPGEKVGYTF.

For the CDR3, the DNA is TGTGCCAGCAGTACGGGACAGGGGGCGTTCTACGAGCAGTACTTC. This sequence encodes CASSTGQGAFYEQYF. The genes are TRBV27 and TRBJ2-7; 12 positions match TRBD1. The V segment lost 5 bases and the J segment 3 bases; nucleotides outside the gene matches: 5. The germline V gene has CDR1 MNHEY and CDR2 SMNVEV (reference sequence). The CDR3 is 15 amino acids.

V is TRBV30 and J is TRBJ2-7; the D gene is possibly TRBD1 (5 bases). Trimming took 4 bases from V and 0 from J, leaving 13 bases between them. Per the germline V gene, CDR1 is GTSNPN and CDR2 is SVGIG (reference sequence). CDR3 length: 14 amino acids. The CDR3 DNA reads TGTGCCTGGACAGGGTTGCTCGGCTCCTACGAGCAGTACTTC. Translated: CAWTGLLGSYEQYF. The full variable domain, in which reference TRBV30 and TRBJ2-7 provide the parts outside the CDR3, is SQTIHQWPATLVQPVGSPLSLECTVEGTSNPNLYWYRQAAGRGLQLLFYSVGIGQISSEVPQNLSASRPQDRQFILSSKKLLLSDSGFYLCAWTGLLGSYEQYFGPGTRLTVT.

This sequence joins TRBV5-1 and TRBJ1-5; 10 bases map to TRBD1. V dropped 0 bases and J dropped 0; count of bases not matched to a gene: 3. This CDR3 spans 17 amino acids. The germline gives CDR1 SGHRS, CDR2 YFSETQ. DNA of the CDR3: TGCGCCAGCAGCTTGGGGACAGGGGGTTATAGCAATCAGCCCCAGCATTTT. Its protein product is CASSLGTGGYSNQPQHF.

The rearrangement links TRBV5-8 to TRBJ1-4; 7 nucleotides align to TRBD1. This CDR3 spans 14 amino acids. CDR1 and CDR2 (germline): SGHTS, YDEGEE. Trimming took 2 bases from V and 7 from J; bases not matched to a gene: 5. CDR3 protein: CASSLGQEIEKLFF. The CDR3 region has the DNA TGTGCCAGCAGCTTAGGACAGGAGATTGAAAAACTGTTTTTT.

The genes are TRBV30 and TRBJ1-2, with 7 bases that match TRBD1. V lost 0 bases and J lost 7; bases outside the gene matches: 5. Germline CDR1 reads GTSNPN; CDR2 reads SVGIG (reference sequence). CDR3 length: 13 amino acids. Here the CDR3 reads CAWSVLGGGGYTF. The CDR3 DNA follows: TGTGCCTGGAGTGTACTAGGGGGCGGTGGCTACACCTTC.

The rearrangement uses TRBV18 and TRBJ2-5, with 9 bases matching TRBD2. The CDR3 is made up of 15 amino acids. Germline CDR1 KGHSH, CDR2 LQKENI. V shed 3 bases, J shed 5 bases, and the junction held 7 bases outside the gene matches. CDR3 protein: CASSPLPSGVETQYF. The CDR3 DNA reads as TGTGCCAGCTCACCGCTCCCTAGCGGGGTGGAGACCCAGTACTTC.